This T cell receptor beta chain originates from a study of shared clonotypes between healthy human individuals. Study results and limitations: The donor pool, a small one, limited the genetic and exposure-history diversity represented.

The quantity of DNA used in unsorted PBMC replicate PCRs was 300 ng, corresponding to 25,000 to 30,000 T cell genomes. The table came from immunoSEQ multiplex PCR; TCRdb's copy has only in-frame clones and leaves some out. The sample records 450,000 to 600,000 clones, 75% to 85% being singletons. After removal of 2 bases from V and 5 bases from J, the junction contained 4 bases not matched to a gene. The CDR3 spans 15 residues. Looked up from germline, CDR1 is SEHNR and CDR2 is FQNEAQ (reference sequence). This clone occurred a few times. Its antigen is still unknown. The sample comprised PBMCs. The chain has TRBV7-9 and TRBJ2-3; 10 nucleotides agree with TRBD2. This sequence was found in a woman aged 40 to 50 in good health. Some clones in this sample may be carry-over from other donors' samples. The CDR3 sequence is CASSLKREGLDTQYF. CDR3 DNA: TGTGCCAGCAGCTTAAAGCGGGAGGGCCTAGATACGCAGTATTTT.